Presented here are 17 T cell receptor beta chains from one specimen sequenced in a study of T-cell reconstitution after alpha-beta-depleted transplantation in children listed by TCRdb under 2016. Receptor amplification or capture employed PCR. The instrument given in TCRdb is Illumina HiSeq 2500. TCR library preparation used molecular barcoding, with unique molecular identifiers applied to normalize quantification of the TCRbeta repertoire. Through fastp at Q25 and MiXCR, TCRdb rebuilt clones from the public reads, retaining in-frame beta chains. Rows are unified per CDR3 protein, each entry keeping the most common DNA and genes. The sample yields about 440,000 distinct CDR3 sequences; about 45% were counted once. The ten most abundant clones make up approximately 30% of the sample. Read against the paper, the sample's treatment or condition label means: allogeneic hematopoietic cell transplantation with graft depleted of TCRalphabeta T cells and CD19 B cells.

This specimen consisted of PBMCs, obtained before TCRalphabeta/CD19-depleted stem cell transplant. Receptors were obtained from a girl aged 2-10 years with aplastic anemia, due to receive a stem cell transplant.

This sequence joins TRBV12-3 or TRBV12-4 and TRBJ2-4; TRBD1 agrees at 8 bases. The junction had 3 bases not matched to a gene; V was cut back by 4 bases and J by 7 bases. CDR3 size: 13 residues. CDR3 in DNA: TGTGCCAGCAGTTCAGGGGGCGCGAACATTCAGTACTTC. It encodes CASSSGGANIQYF.

The chain links TRBV25-1 to TRBJ2-4, with D maybe TRBD2 (6 bases). The CDR3 loop spans 15 amino acids. Trimming cost V 3 bases and J 1 base, with 10 bases left between them. CDR1 MGHDK and CDR2 SYGVNS come from the germline V gene. CDR3 residues: CASSDTRGAKNIQYF. CDR3 coding DNA: TGTGCCAGCAGTGACACCCGGGGGGCCAAAAACATTCAGTACTTC.

This clonotype was seen a handful of times. The chain joins TRBV6-1 to TRBJ2-7; D gene unclear. There are 14 residues in the CDR3. V shed 6 bases and J shed 3 bases, with 15 bases lying between them. From germline, CDR1 is MNHNS and CDR2 SASEGT. CDR3 sequence (DNA): TGTGCCAGCAGCCTCTTTGCCCAAGACTACGAGCAGTACTTC. Translated, it gives CASSLFAQDYEQYF.

V gene TRBV5-1 combines with J gene TRBJ2-1, with 12 bases matching TRBD2. The length of the CDR3 is 15 residues. Germline trimming cut 4 bases from V and 6 bases from J; bases unmatched to any gene: 5. The germline V gene encodes CDR1 SGHRS and CDR2 YFSETQ. For the CDR3, the DNA is TGCGCCAGCAGCCGCGGGACTAGCGGGTTCAATGAGCAGTTCTTC. It yields the protein CASSRGTSGFNEQFF.

This chain links TRBV6-1 with TRBJ1-5; the D is unclear. The CDR3 has 14 residues. V lost 6 bases and J 4 bases, leaving 13 bases between the germline ends. Germline V gives CDR1 MNHNS, CDR2 SASEGT. The chain's CDR3 is CASRQNRENQPQHF. The CDR3 nucleotides are TGTGCCAGCAGACAGAATAGGGAGAATCAGCCCCAGCATTTT.

This clonotype occurred a few times. The chain has TRBV28 and TRBJ2-7; D ambiguous. Trimming removed 3 bases at V and 2 bases at J, with 14 bases between. The CDR3 loop spans 15 amino acids. The germline CDR1 and CDR2 sequences are MDHEN and SYDVKM. As DNA, the CDR3 is TGTGCCAGCAGTTTTGAGGCCTTGGACCCCTACGAGCAGTACTTC. Residues: CASSFEALDPYEQYF.

V usage is TRBV7-2 and J usage is TRBJ2-1, with D tentatively TRBD1 (5 bases). The germline V and J ends were trimmed by 4 bases and 4 bases, with 17 bases remaining between them. CDR1 is SGHTA, CDR2 FQGNSA, per germline. The length of the CDR3 is 16 residues. The CDR3 loop is CASSSSPMGLYNEQFF. The CDR3 DNA is TGTGCCAGCAGCTCATCCCCCATGGGGCTATACAATGAGCAGTTCTTC.

This clonotype was counted ten times or more. The V and J genes are TRBV20-1 and TRBJ1-2; TRBD1 is a possible D gene (6 bases). The length of the CDR3 is 16 residues. Germline-derived CDR1 and CDR2 are DFQATT and SNEGSKA (reference sequence). The V end lost 6 bases, the J end lost 4 bases, and 24 bases lay between the germline ends. In nucleotides, the CDR3 is TGCAGTGCCCAGTTGAGGGGCTCCAGGGGACTCTATGGCTACACCTTC. Protein sequence: CSAQLRGSRGLYGYTF.

J is TRBJ1-5 and V is TRBV5-5; tentatively, D is TRBD1 (6 bases). Germline values: CDR1 SGHKS, CDR2 YYEKEE (reference sequence). This CDR3 has 16 residues. Trimming cost V 0 bases and J 4 bases, with 14 bases left between them. The CDR3 here is CASSLETGLGNQPQHF. In DNA form, the CDR3 reads TGTGCCAGCAGCTTGGAAACAGGGCTGGGGAATCAGCCCCAGCATTTT.

J is TRBJ2-7 and V is TRBV12-3 or TRBV12-4; TRBD1 matches 11 bases. V lost 6 bases to trimming and J lost 3 bases; unmatched junction nucleotides: 7. This CDR3 has 15 amino acids. The CDR3 DNA is TGTGCCAGCAGCGCACTCGGGACAGGGGGCTACGAGCAGTACTTC. Translating it yields CASSALGTGGYEQYF.

The chain carries TRBV7-2 and TRBJ2-7, with TRBD1 matching over 11 bases. V was clipped by 4 bases and J by 7 bases; unmatched bases: 6. CDR1 is SGHTA, CDR2 FQGNSA, per germline. The CDR3 runs to 14 residues. CDR3 in DNA: TGTGCCAGCAGCTACACGGGACAGGGGGGAGAGCAGTACTTC. Its protein product is CASSYTGQGGEQYF.

The table lists this clonotype with a count of one. This chain uses TRBV12-3 or TRBV12-4 with TRBJ2-2; D possibly uses TRBD1 or TRBD2 (6 bases each). Trimming cost V 7 bases and J 3 bases, with 15 bases left between them. This CDR3 is 15 amino acids long. The CDR3 spells CASIGRGAYTGELFF. The CDR3 nucleotides read TGTGCCAGCATCGGAAGGGGGGCCTACACCGGGGAGCTGTTTTTT.

This chain joins TRBV7-2 and TRBJ2-1; 8 nucleotides align to TRBD2. CDR3 size: 15 residues. Germline V gene lookup returns CDR1 SGHTA and CDR2 FQGNSA. The V segment lost 4 bases and the J segment 9 bases; nucleotides outside the gene matches: 11. The CDR3: CASSSGTSGLGEQFF. The CDR3 nucleotides are TGTGCCAGCAGCTCCGGGACTAGTGGGTTGGGTGAGCAGTTCTTC.

The CDR3 region has the DNA TGCAGCGTTGAGGAGGACGGTCCGGGACGGTCTGGTGGCTACACCTTC. This gives the protein CSVEEDGPGRSGGYTF. The rearrangement joins TRBV29-1 to TRBJ1-2, with D possibly being TRBD1 (5 bases). Trimming shortened V by 3 bases and J by 7 bases, and 24 bases separated the two germline ends. This CDR3 has 16 amino acids. Germline assignment: CDR1 SQVTM and CDR2 ANQGSEA.

Only a few counts were recorded for this clonotype. The CDR3 bases are TGCGCCAGCAGTCCCATAGCGGGAGGCTCCTACAATGAGCAGTTCTTC. Translated, it gives CASSPIAGGSYNEQFF. The chain carries TRBV10-1 and TRBJ2-1; 10 bases are shared with TRBD2. Germline V lookup: CDR1 WNHNN, CDR2 SYGVQD (reference sequence). With V trimmed by 5 bases and J by 0 bases, 4 bases remained unmatched. CDR3 length: 16 amino acids.

The chain uses TRBV12-3 or TRBV12-4 and TRBJ1-1, with D possibly being TRBD1 (6 bases). V shed 3 bases and J shed 7 bases, with 12 bases lying between them. This CDR3 comprises 13 residues. The CDR3 reads CASSFDRNYEAFF. CDR3 in DNA: TGTGCCAGCAGTTTCGACAGGAACTATGAAGCTTTCTTT.

This chain uses TRBV10-1 with TRBJ2-1; no clear D. This CDR3 spans 13 amino acids. The germline V and J ends were trimmed by 2 bases and 5 bases, with 7 bases remaining between them. Germline values: CDR1 WNHNN, CDR2 SYGVQD (reference sequence). The CDR3 DNA reads as TGCGCCAGCAGTGAGCCCCCCGACAATGAGCAGTTCTTC. This codes for CASSEPPDNEQFF.